What follows are 24 T cell receptor beta chains derived from one specimen sequenced in a study of blood T cell repertoires in COVID-19. Only in-frame clones appear in the TCRdb table, and some are missing; sequencing was by immunoSEQ multiplex PCR. In the table there are about 100,000 clones, just over 85% of which are singletons. Source material: peripheral blood. Every receptor here comes from a human donor in a cohort sampled during active COVID-19.

CDR3 sequence: CASSLLREAQFF. Here the CDR3 DNA reads TGTGCCAGCAGTTTATTGCGGGAGGCGCAGTTCTTC. This chain connects TRBV27 to TRBJ2-1, with 8 bases matching TRBD2. The CDR3 has 12 residues. J lost 12 bases, V lost 1 base, and 2 bases had no gene match. Per germline, CDR1 MNHEY and CDR2 SMNVEV (reference sequence).

The chain links TRBV9 to TRBJ2-2; 7 positions agree with TRBD1. Unmatched junction bases numbered 7, after V lost 2 bases and J lost 3 bases. The CDR3 contains 16 residues. Germline V lookup: CDR1 SGDLS, CDR2 YYNGEE. The CDR3 nucleotides are TGTGCCAGCAGCGTGACCCGGGACAGCTACACCGGGGAGCTGTTTTTT. Translating it yields CASSVTRDSYTGELFF.

DNA for the CDR3: TGCGCCAGCAGCCAAGATTACAGGTCCTACAATGAGCAGTTCTTC. Its translation is CASSQDYRSYNEQFF. The chain has TRBV4-3 and TRBJ2-1; TRBD1 is a possible D gene (5 bases). The CDR3 contains 15 residues. Trimming removed 0 bases at V and 1 base at J, with 7 bases between. CDR1 is LGHNA and CDR2 is YSLEER in the germline V gene.

This clone was seen at least ten times. V usage is TRBV5-7 and J usage is TRBJ1-2, with TRBD1 matching over 10 bases. TRBV5-7 is sorted into the ORF group, with uncertain function. The CDR3 has 15 amino acids. Trimming removed 2 bases from V and 6 bases from J; junction bases left unmatched: 7. The CDR3, as DNA: TGTGCCAGCAGCTTATGTGGGACAGGGGTGGATGGCTACACCTTC. Amino acids: CASSLCGTGVDGYTF.

The V call is TRBV3-1 (or the pseudogene TRBV3-2), the J call TRBJ1-1; 8 nucleotides match TRBD1. CDR1 LGHDT and CDR2 YNNKEL come from the germline V gene (reference sequence). V shed 1 base, J shed 7 bases, and the junction held 11 bases outside the gene matches. CDR3 size: 16 residues. The CDR3 loop is CASSQAASRGRGEAFF. DNA for the CDR3: TGTGCCAGCAGCCAAGCAGCTTCCAGGGGGCGAGGTGAAGCTTTCTTT.

CDR3 sequence (DNA): TGTGCCAGCAGCTCCCGCCCCGGCCAGGGCTTTTACAATGAGCAGTTCTTC. This translates into CASSSRPGQGFYNEQFF. V usage is TRBV13 and J usage is TRBJ2-1; tentative D call: TRBD1 (5 bases). The CDR3 runs to 17 residues. Germline V lookup: CDR1 PRHDT, CDR2 FYEKMQ (reference sequence). V lost 4 bases, J lost 4 bases, and 20 bases lay in between.

This rearrangement joins TRBV19 to TRBJ2-7, with no clear D. Germline-derived CDR1 and CDR2 are LNHDA and SQIVND (reference sequence). V was pared by 7 bases and J by 3 bases, with 13 bases between. There are 13 residues in the CDR3. Here the CDR3 reads CASTRSGGYEQYF. CDR3 DNA: TGTGCCAGTACAAGGTCTGGCGGCTACGAGCAGTACTTC.

V gene TRBV28 combines with J gene TRBJ1-2; D unclear. This CDR3 is 13 amino acids long. Germline CDR1 reads MDHEN; CDR2 reads SYDVKM. With 3 bases removed from V and 4 bases from J, the gap between germline ends came to 9 bases. As DNA, the CDR3 is TGTGCCAGCAGTTTCCGAGGGTTCTATGGCTACACCTTC. Translating gives CASSFRGFYGYTF.

In its sample, this clone was seen a few times. J is TRBJ1-1 and V is TRBV5-1; D is uncertain. Germline CDR1 and CDR2: SGHRS and YFSETQ. V lost 2 bases, J lost 1 base, and 6 bases lay in between. The length of the CDR3 is 13 residues. CDR3 DNA sequence: TGCGCCAGCAGCTTTTCCAGGAACACTGAAGCTTTCTTT. Translating it yields CASSFSRNTEAFF.

This chain links TRBV6-5 with TRBJ2-7; TRBD2 agrees at 14 bases. Germline values: CDR1 MNHEY, CDR2 SVGAGI. J lost 6 bases, V lost 5 bases, and 6 bases had no gene match. There are 15 residues in the CDR3. Here the CDR3 reads CASSKRLAGGFEQYF. The CDR3 DNA sequence: TGTGCCAGCAGTAAACGACTAGCGGGAGGGTTCGAGCAGTACTTC.

The CDR3: CASSLVQTSGSMETQYF. CDR3 sequence (DNA): TGCGCCAGCAGCTTGGTACAAACTAGCGGGAGTATGGAGACCCAGTACTTC. V and J are TRBV5-1 and TRBJ2-5, with 11 bases identical to TRBD2. From germline, CDR1 is SGHRS and CDR2 YFSETQ. CDR3 length: 17 amino acids. The V and J ends lost 0 bases and 5 bases, in that order; junction bases with no gene match: 9. Drawing the rest from reference TRBV5-1 and TRBJ2-5, the complete variable domain is KAGVTQTPRYLIKTRGQQVTLSCSPISGHRSVSWYQQTPGQGLQFLFEYFSETQRNKGNFPGRFSGRQFSNSRSEMNVSTLELGDSALYLCASSLVQTSGSMETQYFGPGTRLLVL.

V gene TRBV10-3 combines with J gene TRBJ2-7, with 14 bases identical to TRBD2. This CDR3 contains 14 residues. V trimming: 9 bases; J trimming: 1 base; junction bases outside the gene matches: 2. Germline V gives CDR1 ENHRY, CDR2 SYGVKD. In nucleotides, the CDR3 is TGTGCCATAGGGACTAGCGGGAGATCCTACGAGCAGTACTTC. Protein product: CAIGTSGRSYEQYF.

The V gene is TRBV30, the J gene TRBJ1-4; unclear D gene. Germline V lookup: CDR1 GTSNPN, CDR2 SVGIG (reference sequence). There are 11 residues in the CDR3. Trimming shortened V by 1 base and J by 8 bases, and 5 bases separated the two germline ends. The CDR3 region is CAWSGREKLFF. The CDR3, as DNA: TGTGCCTGGAGTGGGCGGGAAAAACTGTTTTTT. Full variable domain (remainder filled in from reference TRBV30 and TRBJ1-4): SQTIHQWPATLVQPVGSPLSLECTVEGTSNPNLYWYRQAAGRGLQLLFYSVGIGQISSEVPQNLSASRPQDRQFILSSKKLLLSDSGFYLCAWSGREKLFFGSGTQLSVL.

The chain uses TRBV28 and TRBJ2-3; D remains unclear. Germline loops: CDR1 MDHEN, CDR2 SYDVKM. V dropped 1 base and J dropped 5 bases, with 4 bases sitting between them. The CDR3 extends over 12 amino acids. CDR3 coding DNA: TGTGCCAGCAGTTTATTTAAAGATACGCAGTATTTT. Its protein is CASSLFKDTQYF.

The J gene is TRBJ2-5, the V gene TRBV30, with 7 nucleotides matching TRBD1. The CDR3 spans 13 residues. V shed 5 bases, J shed 2 bases, and the junction held 5 bases outside the gene matches. Germline CDR1 and CDR2: GTSNPN and SVGIG (reference sequence). CDR3 nucleotide sequence: TGTGCCTGGCACAGGGGCCCTCAAGAGACCCAGTACTTC. Translation gives CAWHRGPQETQYF.

CDR3 DNA: TGTGCCAGCAGCGTAGGACAGCCGAACACCGGGGAGCTGTTTTTT. Its translation: CASSVGQPNTGELFF. This rearrangement joins TRBV9 to TRBJ2-2, with a weak D call TRBD1 (5 bases). The V end lost 0 bases, the J end lost 0 bases, and 6 bases lay between the germline ends. This CDR3 comprises 15 residues. Germline V gene sequence: CDR1 SGDLS, CDR2 YYNGEE.

This chain joins TRBV18 and TRBJ1-2; possible D gene TRBD1, 5 bases. Germline V gene lookup returns CDR1 KGHSH and CDR2 LQKENI. V was pared by 3 bases and J by 3 bases, with 20 bases between. The CDR3 totals 17 residues. The CDR3 reads CASSPIPQGGGDYGYTF. The CDR3 DNA reads as TGTGCCAGCTCACCTATTCCCCAGGGAGGAGGAGACTATGGCTACACCTTC.

The chain combines TRBV5-1 with TRBJ2-3; D is unresolved. This CDR3 contains 14 residues. V was clipped by 5 bases and J by 4 bases, with 14 bases between them. Germline lookup yields CDR1 SGHRS and CDR2 YFSETQ. The DNA of the CDR3 is TGCGCCAGCAGTTTCTCACGAGATTCAGATACGCAGTATTTT. Amino acid sequence: CASSFSRDSDTQYF.

The chain recombines TRBV5-5 with TRBJ2-2; TRBD2 agrees at 10 bases. Germline lookup yields CDR1 SGHKS and CDR2 YYEKEE (reference sequence). V lost 1 base to trimming and J lost 7 bases; unmatched junction nucleotides: 7. This CDR3 contains 16 residues. The CDR3 coding sequence is TGTGCCAGCAGCTTGTCTAGCGGGAGTTTCATCGGGGAGCTGTTTTTT. Encoded protein: CASSLSSGSFIGELFF. The full variable domain, rest sourced from reference TRBV5-5 and TRBJ2-2, is DAGVTQSPTHLIKTRGQQVTLRCSPISGHKSVSWYQQVLGQGPQFIFQYYEKEERGRGNFPDRFSARQFPNYSSELNVNALLLGDSALYLCASSLSSGSFIGELFFGEGSRLTVL.

This chain links TRBV5-6 with TRBJ1-2, with D maybe TRBD1 (6 bases). Germline CDR1 and CDR2: SGHDT and YYEEEE. Trimming cost V 0 bases and J 5 bases, with 17 bases left between them. The CDR3 loop spans 16 amino acids. The CDR3 loop reads CASSLGTTGWGYGYTF. In DNA form, the CDR3 reads TGTGCCAGCAGCTTGGGCACAACAGGGTGGGGATATGGCTACACCTTC.

This clone was seen once. This chain joins TRBV27 and TRBJ1-1, with D tentatively TRBD1 (6 bases). CDR1 is MNHEY, CDR2 SMNVEV, per germline (reference sequence). The CDR3 sequence is 16 residues long. Between the trimmed V and J ends, which lost 3 bases and 0 bases, there was a span of 14 bases. CDR3 residues: CASSFTGSFMNTEAFF. As DNA, the CDR3 is TGTGCCAGCAGTTTTACAGGGAGTTTCATGAACACTGAAGCTTTCTTT.

The rearrangement uses TRBV9 and TRBJ2-3; a weak D match, TRBD1 (6 bases). The CDR3 contains 17 residues. The V end lost 1 base, the J end lost 6 bases, and 21 bases lay between the germline ends. From germline, CDR1 is SGDLS and CDR2 YYNGEE. The CDR3 loop is CASSVLQGSGPGDTQYF. Written as DNA, the CDR3 is TGTGCCAGCAGCGTACTACAGGGTTCCGGTCCCGGGGATACGCAGTATTTT.

The CDR3 sequence: CASSPRSEAGNTIYF. CDR3 DNA: TGTGCCAGCAGCCCGCGGTCTGAGGCTGGAAACACCATATATTTT. J is TRBJ1-3 and V is TRBV7-9; no clear D. The CDR3 spans 15 residues. Germline CDR1 reads SEHNR; CDR2 reads FQNEAQ (reference sequence). V lost 5 bases and J 2 bases, leaving 13 bases between the germline ends.

The rearrangement uses TRBV4-3 and TRBJ2-7, with TRBD1 matching 8 bases. This CDR3 is 14 amino acids long. The germline CDR1 and CDR2 sequences are LGHNA and YSLEER. V shed 4 bases, J shed 3 bases, and the junction held 5 bases outside the gene matches. The CDR3 nucleotides read TGCGCCAGCAGCCCTGGGACAGGTTACTACGAGCAGTACTTC. Residues: CASSPGTGYYEQYF.